What follows describes a single T cell receptor beta chain. This record belongs to a study of OX40 agonist ivuxolimab in advanced cancers. Libraries were prepared by immunoSEQ multiplex PCR; TCRdb keeps only in-frame clonotypes and omits some of them. The sample lists under 85,000 clones; 75% to 85% were seen once. This CDR3 is built from 16 residues. V was shortened by 2 bases and J by 0 bases, with 10 bases between the two germline ends. Germline CDR1 SGHTA, CDR2 FQGNSA. The V and J genes are TRBV7-2 and TRBJ2-2, with D uncertain. This receptor was obtained from an adult with an advanced solid tumor such as melanoma, head and neck, liver or kidney cancer. The source material was CD4+ or CD8+ T cells sorted from blood, sampled in a trial of the OX40 agonist ivuxolimab. The CDR3 is CASSLNGQSNTGELFF. In DNA form, the CDR3 reads TGTGCCAGCAGCTTAAACGGGCAGTCGAACACCGGGGAGCTGTTTTTT.